The TCR beta chain under discussion was sequenced for a study of Ad26.COV2.S vaccination and SARS-CoV-2 variants. Study information: Sample donor was a member of the COV1001 Ad26.COV2.S trial arm.

Assay: immunoSEQ multiplex PCR; the TCRdb copy retains only in-frame clones and omits some. In the table there are some 370,000 clones, under 90% of which are singletons. The treatment here: roughly 20 received Ad26.COV2.S at low or high dose, single or two shots; five or six received placebo; per-sample allocation not given. It was on day 63 after the first vaccine or placebo injection that samples were taken. V lost 0 bases, J lost 3 bases, and 12 bases lay in between. CDR1 is LGHNA, CDR2 YNFKEQ, per germline. CDR3 length equals 15 residues. This chain connects TRBV4-2 to TRBJ2-7, with D possibly being TRBD1 (5 bases). The specimen comprised peripheral blood, sampled in a trial of Ad26.COV2.S vaccine versus placebo. The sequence was obtained from a person between 18 and 60 years old who received the Ad26.COV2.S COVID-19 vaccine or a placebo. CDR3 in DNA: TGTGCCAGCAGCCAAGATTTGAGGCAGGGCTACGAGCAGTACTTC. It is translated as CASSQDLRQGYEQYF.